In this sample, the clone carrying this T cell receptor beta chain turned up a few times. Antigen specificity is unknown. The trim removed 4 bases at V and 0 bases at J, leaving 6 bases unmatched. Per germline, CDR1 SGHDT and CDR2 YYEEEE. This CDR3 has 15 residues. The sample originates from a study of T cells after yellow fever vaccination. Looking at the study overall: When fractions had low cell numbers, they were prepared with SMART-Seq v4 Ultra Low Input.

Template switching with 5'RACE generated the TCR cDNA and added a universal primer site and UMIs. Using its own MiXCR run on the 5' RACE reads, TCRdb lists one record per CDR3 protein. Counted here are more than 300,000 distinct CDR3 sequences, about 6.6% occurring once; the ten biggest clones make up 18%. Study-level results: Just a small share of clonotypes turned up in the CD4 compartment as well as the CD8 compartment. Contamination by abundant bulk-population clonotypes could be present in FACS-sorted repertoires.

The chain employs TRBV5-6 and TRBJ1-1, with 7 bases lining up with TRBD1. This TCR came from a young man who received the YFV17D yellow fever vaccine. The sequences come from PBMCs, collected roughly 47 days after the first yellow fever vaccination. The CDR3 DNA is TGTGCCAGCAGCGCAGGGGGTGGCATGAACACTGAAGCTTTCTTT. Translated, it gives CASSAGGGMNTEAFF.